One and the same sample provided the 8 T cell receptor beta chains below, sequenced in a study of T cell responses to AZD1222 COVID-19 vaccine. The data were produced by immunoSEQ multiplex PCR, yet TCRdb's version contains in-frame clones alone and is incomplete. The sample shows more than 120,000 clones, roughly 90% of them seen only once. The starting material was peripheral blood, obtained 28 days after the second AZD1222 dose. The receptors come from an adult who received the AZD1222 COVID-19 vaccine.

This clone was found a few times. The J gene is TRBJ1-2, the V gene TRBV19; 9 bases agree with TRBD1. The junction had 11 bases not matched to a gene; V was cut back by 6 bases and J by 6 bases. CDR3 length equals 15 residues. Germline CDR1 LNHDA, CDR2 SQIVND (reference sequence). CDR3 protein: CASSSSGTGRNGYTF. DNA for the CDR3: TGTGCCAGTAGCTCAAGCGGGACAGGGCGCAATGGCTACACCTTC.

V usage is TRBV15 and J usage is TRBJ1-4, with TRBD1 matching 8 bases. V shed 5 bases and J 0 bases; nucleotides not matched to a gene: 11. The CDR3 contains 18 residues. Germline V CDR1 and CDR2: LNHNV, YYDKDF (reference sequence). CDR3 nucleotide sequence: TGTGCCACCAGCGGACGGACAGGGAAGGGTGCAACTAATGAAAAACTGTTTTTT. This gives the protein CATSGRTGKGATNEKLFF.

J is TRBJ2-6 and V is TRBV19; a weak D match, TRBD2 (6 bases). CDR1 is LNHDA, CDR2 SQIVND, per germline (reference sequence). The CDR3 contains 18 residues. V dropped 8 bases and J dropped 0 bases, with 20 bases sitting between them. The CDR3 DNA sequence: TGTGCCAGTTCCCGGACCGGGACTTCCCTCTCTGGGGCCAACGTCCTGACTTTC. Translating gives CASSRTGTSLSGANVLTF. The full variable domain, its missing parts supplied by reference TRBV19 and TRBJ2-6, is DGGITQSPKYLFRKEGQNVTLSCEQNLNHDAMYWYRQDPGQGLRLIYYSQIVNDFQKGDIAEGYSVSREKKESFPLTVTSAQKNPTAFYLCASSRTGTSLSGANVLTFGAGSRLTVL.

The chain is built from TRBV25-1 and TRBJ2-2; 10 bases map to TRBD2. This CDR3 is built from 17 residues. CDR1 MGHDK and CDR2 SYGVNS come from the germline V gene. The V gene end was trimmed by 1 base and the J gene end by 6 bases; junction bases not matched to a gene: 8. CDR3: CASSEFILAGEAGELFF. CDR3 bases: TGTGCCAGCAGTGAATTTATCCTAGCGGGAGAAGCCGGGGAGCTGTTTTTT.

This clone has a single count. This rearrangement joins TRBV28 to TRBJ2-7; tentative D call: TRBD1 (5 bases). Germline CDR1 is MDHEN and CDR2 is SYDVKM. This CDR3 comprises 14 residues. The V and J ends lost 1 base and 2 bases respectively, with 9 bases between them. The CDR3 spells CASSLSGPTYEQYF. The DNA of the CDR3 is TGTGCCAGCAGTTTATCAGGGCCAACCTACGAGCAGTACTTC.

This clone was observed a single time. The CDR3 loop is CASSFRANYGYTF. The DNA for the CDR3 is TGTGCCAGCAGTTTCAGGGCTAACTATGGCTACACCTTC. The chain links TRBV28 to TRBJ1-2, with D perhaps TRBD1 (5 bases). This CDR3 is built from 13 residues. Trimming shortened V by 3 bases and J by 0 bases, and 5 bases separated the two germline ends. Germline loops: CDR1 MDHEN, CDR2 SYDVKM.

The CDR3 DNA is TGTGCCAGCAGCTCCCGGGGACCGTCCTACAATGAGCAGTTCTTC. This codes for CASSSRGPSYNEQFF. The genes are TRBV9 and TRBJ2-1, with D perhaps given as TRBD1 or TRBD2 (5 bases each). Germline V CDR1 and CDR2: SGDLS, YYNGEE. This CDR3 has 15 amino acids. V was cut by 4 bases and J by 1 base, with 12 bases left in between.

The CDR3 is CASSGPLGGSYSPLHF. The CDR3 region has the DNA TGTGCCAGCAGTGGCCCTCTAGGGGGGAGTTATTCACCCCTCCACTTT. The genes are TRBV6-1 and TRBJ1-6, with a weak D call TRBD1 (6 bases). The germline CDR1 and CDR2 sequences are MNHNS and SASEGT. This CDR3 contains 16 residues. Deletions cut 4 bases from V and 8 bases from J, with 18 bases between.